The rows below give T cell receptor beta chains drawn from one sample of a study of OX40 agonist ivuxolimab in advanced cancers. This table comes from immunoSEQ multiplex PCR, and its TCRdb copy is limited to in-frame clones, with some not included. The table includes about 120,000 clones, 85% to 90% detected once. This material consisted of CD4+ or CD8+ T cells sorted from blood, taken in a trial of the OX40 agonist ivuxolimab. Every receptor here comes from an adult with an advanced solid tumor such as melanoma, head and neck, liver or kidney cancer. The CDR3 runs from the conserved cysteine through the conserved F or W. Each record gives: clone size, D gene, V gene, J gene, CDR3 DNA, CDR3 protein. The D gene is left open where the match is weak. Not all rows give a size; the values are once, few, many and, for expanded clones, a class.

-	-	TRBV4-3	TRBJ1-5	TGCGCCAGCAGCCAAGAGAACCGGAGGGATCAGCCCCAGCATTTT	CASSQENRRDQPQHF
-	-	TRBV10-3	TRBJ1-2	TGTGCCATCAGCTGGAACTATGGCTACACCTTC	CAISWNYGYTF
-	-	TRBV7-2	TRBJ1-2	TGTGCCAGCAGCCCGTCGCGGTCGGACTATGGCTACACCTTC	CASSPSRSDYGYTF
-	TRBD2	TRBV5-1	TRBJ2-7	TGCGCCAGCAGCTTGACAGGAATGTCGGCGGGGGGATACGAGCAGTACTTC	CASSLTGMSAGGYEQYF
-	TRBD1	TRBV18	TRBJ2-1	TGTGCCAGCTCACCAGGGACAGGGGGCAATGAGCAGTTCTTC	CASSPGTGGNEQFF
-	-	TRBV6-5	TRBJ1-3	TGTGCCAGCAGTTACAGTCAGGGAGTGGGAAACACCATATATTTT	CASSYSQGVGNTIYF
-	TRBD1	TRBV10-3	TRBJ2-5	TGTGCCATCAGTGCCCAGGGACAGGGACAAGAGACCCAGTACTTC	CAISAQGQGQETQYF
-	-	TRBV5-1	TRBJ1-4	TGCGCCAGCAGCTTACGAGACGGGGCGACTAATGAAAAACTGTTTTTT	CASSLRDGATNEKLFF
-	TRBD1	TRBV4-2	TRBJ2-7	TGTGCCAGCAGCCAAGGGGGGACAGTTTACGAGCAGTACTTC	CASSQGGTVYEQYF
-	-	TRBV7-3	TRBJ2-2	TGTGCCAGCAGCTTTGGCGGGGTGAACACCGGGGAGCTGTTTTTT	CASSFGGVNTGELFF
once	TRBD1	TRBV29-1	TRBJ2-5	TGCAGCGTGGAAGACAGGGGCCAAGAGACCCAGTACTTC	CSVEDRGQETQYF
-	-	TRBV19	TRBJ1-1	TGTGCCAGTAGTATTCAGGGTGGAGACACTGAAGCTTTCTTT	CASSIQGGDTEAFF
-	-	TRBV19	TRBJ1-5	TGTGCCACCGCAAATTCGTTTAGCAATCAGCCCCAGCATTTT	CATANSFSNQPQHF
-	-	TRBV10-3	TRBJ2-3	TGTGCCATCAGTGAGCGCAGGGGAGTTATGGGCGATACGCAGTATTTT	CAISERRGVMGDTQYF
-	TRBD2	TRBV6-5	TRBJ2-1	TGTGCCAGCAATTCCCGACTAGCGGGGGCTAATGAGCAGTTCTTC	CASNSRLAGANEQFF
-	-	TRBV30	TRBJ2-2	TGTGCCTGGTCAGACACCGGGGAGCTGTTTTTT	CAWSDTGELFF
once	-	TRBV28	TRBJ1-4	TGTGCCAGCATGGAGGGGACTAATGAAAAACTGTTTTTT	CASMEGTNEKLFF
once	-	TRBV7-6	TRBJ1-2	TGTGCCAGCAGCATGTATAAGACCTATGGCTACACCTTC	CASSMYKTYGYTF
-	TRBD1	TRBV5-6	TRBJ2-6	TGTGCCAGCACACCGGGACAGGGTTTTTCTGGGGCCAACGTCCTGACTTTC	CASTPGQGFSGANVLTF
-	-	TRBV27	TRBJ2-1	TGTGCCAGCAGTTTAGGCTACGGGGGCTCCTACAATGAGCAGTTCTTC	CASSLGYGGSYNEQFF
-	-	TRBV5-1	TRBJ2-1	TGCGCCAGCAGCGCCTCGGAGGGGGGCAGGTACAATGAGCAGCTCTTC	CASSASEGGRYNEQLF
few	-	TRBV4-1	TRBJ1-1	TGCGCCAGCAGCCAAGGGGGCACGGTGAACACTGAAGCTTTCTTT	CASSQGGTVNTEAFF
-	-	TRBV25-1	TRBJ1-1	TGTGCCAGCAGGCTGGGGGGCAACACTGAAGCTTTCTTT	CASRLGGNTEAFF
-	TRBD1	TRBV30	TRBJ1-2	TGTGCCTGGGTGACAGGGTCCTATGGCTACACCTTC	CAWVTGSYGYTF
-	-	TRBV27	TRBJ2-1	TGTGCCAGCAGTCCTAGGGCGAGCTCCTACAATGAGCAGTTCTTC	CASSPRASSYNEQFF
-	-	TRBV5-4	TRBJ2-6	TGTGCCAGCAGCCCCCCAGGACCTGGGGCCAACGTCCTGACTTTC	CASSPPGPGANVLTF
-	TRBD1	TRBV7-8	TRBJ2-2	TGTGCCAGCACCATTCCGGGACAGGGGGCTACCGGGGAGCTGTTTTTT	CASTIPGQGATGELFF
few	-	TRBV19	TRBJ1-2	TGTGCCAGTAGTATCCGGAGAGACTATGGCTACACCTTC	CASSIRRDYGYTF
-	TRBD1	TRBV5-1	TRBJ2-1	TGCGCCAGCAGCTCCGTGACAGGGGGTGAGCAGTTCTTC	CASSSVTGGEQFF
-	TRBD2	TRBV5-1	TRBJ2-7	TGCGCCAGCAGCTCCGTCGGGGGGGACTACGAGCAGTACTTC	CASSSVGGDYEQYF
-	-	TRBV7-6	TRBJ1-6	TGTGCCAGCAGCTTACAGCATGCCGCCTATAATTCACCCCTCCACTTT	CASSLQHAAYNSPLHF
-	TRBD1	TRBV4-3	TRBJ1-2	TGCGCCAGCAGCCAAGATTGGGTAGGAGGACAGGGACTCTATGGCTACACCTTC	CASSQDWVGGQGLYGYTF
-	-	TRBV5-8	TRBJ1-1	TGTGCCAGCACCCCCGATAGAGGAGCTTTCTTT	CASTPDRGAFF
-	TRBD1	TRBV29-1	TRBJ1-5	TGCAGCGTGGGACAGGGGGTCGGCCAGCCCCAGCATTTT	CSVGQGVGQPQHF
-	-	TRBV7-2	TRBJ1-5	TGTGCCAGCAGCTTAGATGGGACCGCCAATCAGCCCCAGCATTTT	CASSLDGTANQPQHF
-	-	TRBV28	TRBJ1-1	TGTGCCAGCAGCCAAGACAGGCTGAGGGCTTTCTTT	CASSQDRLRAFF
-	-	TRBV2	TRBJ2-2	TGTGCCAGCAGTGCCCTGACGGGCGCCGGGGAGCTGTTTTTT	CASSALTGAGELFF
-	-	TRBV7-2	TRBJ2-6	TGTGCCAGCAGCAACAACGGGGGGCCCTCTGGGGCCAACGTCCTGACTTTC	CASSNNGGPSGANVLTF
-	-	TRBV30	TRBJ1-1	TGTGCCTGGAGTCCGGGCCCTGAAGCTTTCTTT	CAWSPGPEAFF
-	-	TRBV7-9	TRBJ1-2	TGTGCCAGCAGCTTAGCCCACCTAGGGAACTATGGCTACACCTTC	CASSLAHLGNYGYTF
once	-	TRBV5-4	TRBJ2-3	TGTGCCAGCAGCCCGGGTGGGGGACACTCAGGCGCAGATACGCAGTATTTT	CASSPGGGHSGADTQYF
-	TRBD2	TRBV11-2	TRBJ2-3	TGTGCCAGCAAGGGACTAGCGGGATTTAGCACAGATACGCAGTATTTT	CASKGLAGFSTDTQYF
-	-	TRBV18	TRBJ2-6	TGTGCCAGCTCACCGAGCAGGGTTGGTGGGGCCAACGTCCTGACTTTC	CASSPSRVGGANVLTF
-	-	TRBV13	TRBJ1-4	TGTGCCAGCAGCCAAGGAGCTAATGAAAAACTGTTTTTT	CASSQGANEKLFF
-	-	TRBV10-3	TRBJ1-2	TGTGCCATCAGCGCAGCAGGGCTGCAGGGAGACTATGGCTACACCTTC	CAISAAGLQGDYGYTF
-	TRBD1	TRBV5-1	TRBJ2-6	TGCGCCAGCAGCTTGGGGGGACAGAGCTCTGGGGCCAACGTCCTGACTTTC	CASSLGGQSSGANVLTF
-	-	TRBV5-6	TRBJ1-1	TGTGCCAGCAGCCCATATCCGACGGGAGGGACTGAAGCTTTCTTT	CASSPYPTGGTEAFF
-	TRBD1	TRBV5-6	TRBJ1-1	TGTGCCAGCAGCTTAGACAGGGTGATAGTCACTGAAGCTTTCTTT	CASSLDRVIVTEAFF
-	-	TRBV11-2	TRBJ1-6	TGTGCCAGCAGCTTTTCCTTGGGTGGAAATTCACCCCTCCACTTT	CASSFSLGGNSPLHF
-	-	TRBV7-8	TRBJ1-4	TGTGCCAGCACCCGTCGGAGGGCGGATGAAAAACTGTTTTTT	CASTRRRADEKLFF